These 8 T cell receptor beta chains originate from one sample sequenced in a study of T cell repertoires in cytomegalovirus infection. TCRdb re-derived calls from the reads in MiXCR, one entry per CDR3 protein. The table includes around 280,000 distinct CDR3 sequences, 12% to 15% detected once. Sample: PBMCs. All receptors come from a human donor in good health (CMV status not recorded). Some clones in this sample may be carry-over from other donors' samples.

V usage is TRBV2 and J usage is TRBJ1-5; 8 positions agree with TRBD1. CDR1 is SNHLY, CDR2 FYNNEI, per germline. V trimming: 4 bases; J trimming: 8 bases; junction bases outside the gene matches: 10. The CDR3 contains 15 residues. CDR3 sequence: CASSGIQGDVEPQHF. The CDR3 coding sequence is TGTGCCAGCAGTGGTATACAGGGGGATGTAGAGCCCCAGCATTTT.

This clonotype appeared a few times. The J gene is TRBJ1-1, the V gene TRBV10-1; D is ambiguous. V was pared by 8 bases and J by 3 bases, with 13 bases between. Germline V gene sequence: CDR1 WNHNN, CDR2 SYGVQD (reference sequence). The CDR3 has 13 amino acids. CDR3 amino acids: CASSEQLYTEAFF. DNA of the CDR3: TGCGCCAGCTCAGAACAGTTGTACACTGAAGCTTTCTTT.

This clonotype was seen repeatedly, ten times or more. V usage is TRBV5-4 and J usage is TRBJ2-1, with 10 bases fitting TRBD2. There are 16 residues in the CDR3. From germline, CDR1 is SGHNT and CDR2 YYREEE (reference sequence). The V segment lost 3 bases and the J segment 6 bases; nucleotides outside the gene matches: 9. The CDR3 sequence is CASSYIPSGRRNEQFF. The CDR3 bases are TGTGCCAGCAGCTATATTCCTAGCGGGAGACGCAATGAGCAGTTCTTC.

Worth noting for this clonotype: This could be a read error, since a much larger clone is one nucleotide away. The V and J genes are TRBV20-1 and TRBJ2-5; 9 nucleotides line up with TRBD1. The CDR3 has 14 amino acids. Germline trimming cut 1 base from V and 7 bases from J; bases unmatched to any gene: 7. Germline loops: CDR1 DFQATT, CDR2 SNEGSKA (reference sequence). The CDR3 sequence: CSARVLGQGATQYF. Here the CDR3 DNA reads TGCAGTGCTAGAGTGCTGGGACAGGGAGCGACCCAGTACTTC.

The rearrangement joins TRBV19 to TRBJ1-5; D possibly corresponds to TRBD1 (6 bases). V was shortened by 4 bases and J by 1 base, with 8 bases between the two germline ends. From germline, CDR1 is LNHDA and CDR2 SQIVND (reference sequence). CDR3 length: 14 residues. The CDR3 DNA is TGTGCCAGTAGTAGGGGGCCGAGCAATCAGCCCCAGCATTTT. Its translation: CASSRGPSNQPQHF.

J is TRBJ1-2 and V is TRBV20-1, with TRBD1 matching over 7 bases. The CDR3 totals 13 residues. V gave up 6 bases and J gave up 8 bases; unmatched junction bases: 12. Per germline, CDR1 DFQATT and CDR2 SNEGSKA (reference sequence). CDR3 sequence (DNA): TGCAGTGCGCCCGACCGACAGGGATGGGGCTACACCTTC. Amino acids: CSAPDRQGWGYTF.

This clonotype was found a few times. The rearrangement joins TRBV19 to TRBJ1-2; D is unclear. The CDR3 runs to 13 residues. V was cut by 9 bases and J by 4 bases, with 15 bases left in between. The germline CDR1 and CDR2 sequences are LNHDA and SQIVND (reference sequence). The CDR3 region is CASQGIFGYGYTF. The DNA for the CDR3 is TGTGCCAGCCAAGGGATTTTTGGCTATGGCTACACCTTC. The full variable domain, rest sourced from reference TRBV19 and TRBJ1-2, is DGGITQSPKYLFRKEGQNVTLSCEQNLNHDAMYWYRQDPGQGLRLIYYSQIVNDFQKGDIAEGYSVSREKKESFPLTVTSAQKNPTAFYLCASQGIFGYGYTFGSGTRLTVV.

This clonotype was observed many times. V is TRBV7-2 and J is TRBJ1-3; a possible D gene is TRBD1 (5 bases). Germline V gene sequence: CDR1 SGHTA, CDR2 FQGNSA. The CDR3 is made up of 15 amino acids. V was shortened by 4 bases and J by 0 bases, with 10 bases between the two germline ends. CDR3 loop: CASSYGGSSGNTIYF. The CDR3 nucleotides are TGTGCCAGCAGCTATGGGGGAAGCTCTGGAAACACCATATATTTT.